The 9 T cell receptor beta chains listed next were all sequenced from one sample in a study of T cell changes during pregnancy in multiple sclerosis (dated by TCRdb to between 2019 and 2020). Receptor libraries were prepared by the immunoSEQ multiplex PCR assay. As stored in TCRdb, this immuneACCESS dataset retains in-frame rearrangements with V and J assigned. A fraction of the clones does not appear; measured against another copy, unresolved V genes explain less than half of the discrepancy, and the remainder lacks a known reason. For this sample the table gives about 52,000 clones, of which 80% to 95% were detected only once. Around 0.73% of the sample belongs to the ten largest clones. The sequencing used CD4+ T cells from peripheral blood mononuclear cells, collected in the third trimester of pregnancy. These receptors originate from a female donor with multiple sclerosis, enrolled in a pregnancy study.

This chain uses TRBV15 with TRBJ1-5; tentatively, D is TRBD1 (5 bases). This CDR3 is built from 15 residues. Deletions cut 1 base from V and 3 bases from J, with 10 bases between. Germline V CDR1 and CDR2: LNHNV, YYDKDF (reference sequence). The CDR3 sequence: CATSRGDLDNQPQHF. The CDR3 DNA reads as TGTGCCACCAGCAGAGGGGACTTGGACAATCAGCCCCAGCATTTT.

The J gene is TRBJ2-1, the V gene TRBV4-3, with a tentative D call TRBD1 (6 bases). The CDR3 sequence is 17 residues long. Germline values: CDR1 LGHNA, CDR2 YSLEER. With 3 bases removed from V and 0 bases from J, the gap between germline ends came to 15 bases. DNA for the CDR3: TGCGCCAGCAGCCAGGCAACAGGGTTTATCTCCTACAATGAGCAGTTCTTC. The encoded protein is CASSQATGFISYNEQFF.

This rearrangement joins TRBV27 to TRBJ1-1, with a tentative D call TRBD1 (6 bases). The CDR3 totals 13 residues. CDR1 is MNHEY and CDR2 is SMNVEV in the germline V gene (reference sequence). V lost 4 bases and J lost 5, with 11 bases in between. The CDR3: CASSSRGRTEAFF. The CDR3 bases are TGTGCCAGCAGTTCCAGGGGCAGGACTGAAGCTTTCTTT.

V and J are TRBV7-2 and TRBJ2-4, with D tentatively TRBD1 (5 bases). The CDR3 consists of 15 residues. The germline V gene encodes CDR1 SGHTA and CDR2 FQGNSA. Trimming cost V 6 bases and J 3 bases, with 15 bases left between them. The CDR3 DNA reads TGTGCCAGCAGTTTTAAGGGGCTGGGCAAAAACATTCAGTACTTC. Translated, it gives CASSFKGLGKNIQYF.

The chain joins TRBV7-2 to TRBJ2-7, with 8 bases identical to TRBD2. The CDR3 has 14 amino acids. V trimming: 5 bases; J trimming: 2 bases; junction bases outside the gene matches: 5. Germline-derived CDR1 and CDR2 are SGHTA and FQGNSA. The CDR3 region has the DNA TGTGCCAGCAGCAGAGCGGGACTAGCCTACGAGCAGTACTTC. Protein: CASSRAGLAYEQYF.

The gene calls are TRBV6-5 and TRBJ2-7; TRBD1 matches 11 bases. The V segment lost 4 bases and the J segment 2 bases; nucleotides outside the gene matches: 7. This CDR3 contains 16 residues. The germline V gene encodes CDR1 MNHEY and CDR2 SVGAGI. This chain's CDR3 is CASSFGTGGTTYEQYF. The CDR3 DNA reads as TGTGCCAGCAGTTTTGGGACAGGGGGAACTACCTACGAGCAGTACTTC.

This rearrangement joins TRBV2 to TRBJ1-5; D not resolved. V lost 8 bases, J lost 5 bases, and 13 bases lay in between. CDR3 size: 13 residues. Germline values: CDR1 SNHLY, CDR2 FYNNEI. The CDR3 loop reads CASHGGQYQPQHF. The CDR3 DNA reads as TGTGCCAGCCATGGCGGTCAGTATCAGCCCCAGCATTTT.

The chain employs TRBV5-6 and TRBJ1-1, with D tentatively TRBD1 (5 bases). CDR1 and CDR2 (germline): SGHDT, YYEEEE. The CDR3 sequence is 17 residues long. V lost 0 bases and J lost 2, with 17 bases in between. The CDR3: CASSLVGAAGANTEAFF. DNA of the CDR3: TGTGCCAGCAGCTTGGTTGGGGCCGCAGGAGCCAACACTGAAGCTTTCTTT.

The chain combines TRBV7-6 with TRBJ1-2; a weak D match, TRBD1 (5 bases). This CDR3 contains 14 residues. Trimming left V 3 bases short and J 3 bases short, with 11 bases between. CDR1 is SGHVS, CDR2 FNYEAQ, per germline. DNA of the CDR3: TGTGCCAGCAGCTTTGGGGGGACTGACTATGGCTACACCTTC. It yields the protein CASSFGGTDYGYTF.